These 30 T cell receptor beta chains came from one sample sequenced in a study of spatial heterogeneity in lung cancer. Points from the study as a whole: Higher tumor mutation counts went along with higher counts of expanded intratumoral alpha and beta TCRs.

Time point reported: sample taken at primary tumor resection. TCRdb itself ran the 5' RACE reads through MiXCR, one entry per CDR3 protein. The table has about 18,000 distinct CDR3 sequences, 7.5% seen once. Their specific antigens are unknown. The material was lung tumor tissue, obtained at surgery. These receptors came from a male donor with early-stage non-small cell lung cancer.

The CDR3 loop is CASREDSYSYNEQFF. CDR3 bases: TGTGCCAGTAGGGAGGACAGTTACTCCTACAATGAGCAGTTCTTC. V and J are TRBV19 and TRBJ2-1, with D perhaps matching TRBD1 (6 bases). The CDR3 loop spans 15 amino acids. V was pared by 6 bases and J by 0 bases, with 12 bases between. Germline V lookup: CDR1 LNHDA, CDR2 SQIVND (reference sequence).

This clonotype was picked up many times. This rearrangement joins TRBV20-1 to TRBJ1-2; 9 nucleotides align to TRBD1. V trimming: 4 bases; J trimming: 2 bases; junction bases outside the gene matches: 11. The CDR3 is 16 residues long. The germline V gene encodes CDR1 DFQATT and CDR2 SNEGSKA (reference sequence). The CDR3 protein is CSAKTASGQGNYGYTF. The CDR3, as DNA: TGCAGTGCTAAGACTGCTTCGGGACAGGGCAACTATGGCTACACCTTC.

This clonotype rates as medium-sized (0.01 to 0.1%). The chain links TRBV4-1 to TRBJ1-5; D is undetermined. Per germline, CDR1 MGHRA and CDR2 YSYEKL. The CDR3 spans 16 residues. V was clipped by 0 bases and J by 7 bases, with 16 bases between them. The CDR3 DNA is TGCGCCAGCAGCCAAGATGGGCTCCAGGCGGGGCAGCCCCAGCATTTT. Its protein is CASSQDGLQAGQPQHF.

The V and J genes are TRBV18 and TRBJ2-5; D perhaps matches TRBD1 (5 bases). This CDR3 region has 18 residues. V lost 3 bases, J lost 2 bases, and 22 bases lay in between. Germline values: CDR1 KGHSH, CDR2 LQKENI. CDR3 loop: CASSPPRSAGPYQETQYF. CDR3 in DNA: TGTGCCAGCTCACCTCCCCGGAGCGCAGGGCCCTATCAAGAGACCCAGTACTTC.

This clonotype was detected only a few times. The rearrangement joins TRBV7-2 to TRBJ2-7; TRBD1 aligns across 8 bases. The length of the CDR3 is 15 residues. CDR1 SGHTA and CDR2 FQGNSA come from the germline V gene. Unmatched junction bases numbered 8, after V lost 1 base and J lost 6 bases. The CDR3 DNA sequence: TGTGCCAGCAGCTTAGGGACAGGGTCCTCCGCCGAGCAGTACTTC. This codes for CASSLGTGSSAEQYF. Variable domain in full (rest from reference TRBV7-2 and TRBJ2-7): GAGVSQSPSNKVTEKGKDVELRCDPISGHTALYWYRQSLGQGLEFLIYFQGNSAPDKSGLPSDRFSAERTGGSVSTLTIQRTQQEDSAVYLCASSLGTGSSAEQYFGPGTRLTVT.

This clonotype was observed many times. J is TRBJ1-2 and V is TRBV3-1; D is unresolved. Trimming removed 3 bases at V and 1 base at J, with 15 bases between. Per germline, CDR1 LGHDT and CDR2 YNNKEL (reference sequence). This CDR3 has 16 residues. The CDR3 reads CASSQENRGINYGYTF. The CDR3 nucleotides are TGTGCCAGCAGCCAGGAAAACCGAGGCATTAACTATGGCTACACCTTC. Combining the CDR3 with reference TRBV3-1 and TRBJ1-2 gives the whole variable domain DTAVSQTPKYLVTQMGNDKSIKCEQNLGHDTMYWYKQDSKKFLKIMFSYNNKELIINETVPNRFSPKSPDKAHLNLHINSLELGDSAVYFCASSQENRGINYGYTFGSGTRLTVV.

This clonotype was found many times. This sequence joins TRBV12-3 or TRBV12-4 and TRBJ1-4; D is ambiguous. The CDR3 is 14 amino acids. The V end lost 3 bases, the J end lost 1 base, and 6 bases lay between the germline ends. CDR3 residues: CASSLQETNEKLFF. The CDR3 DNA follows: TGTGCCAGCAGTTTGCAGGAAACTAATGAAAAACTGTTTTTT.

By sample share, this clonotype is medium-sized. The rearrangement joins TRBV20-1 to TRBJ2-2; 9 bases match TRBD2. V was clipped by 3 bases and J by 6 bases; unmatched bases: 11. The CDR3 length is 16 residues. CDR1 DFQATT and CDR2 SNEGSKA come from the germline V gene (reference sequence). CDR3: CSARPPKRGVAGELFF. For the CDR3, the DNA is TGCAGTGCTAGGCCCCCCAAGCGGGGGGTGGCCGGGGAGCTGTTTTTT.

In this sample, this clonotype turned up many times. The chain links TRBV10-3 to TRBJ2-7; TRBD1 agrees at 10 bases. There are 14 residues in the CDR3. Germline CDR1 ENHRY, CDR2 SYGVKD. After removal of 2 bases from V and 2 bases from J, the junction contained 0 bases not matched to a gene. The CDR3 protein is CAISEGQGAYEQYF. The CDR3 nucleotides read TGTGCCATCAGTGAGGGACAGGGGGCCTACGAGCAGTACTTC.

This clonotype was observed at least ten times. The chain couples TRBV27 to TRBJ1-1, with D maybe TRBD1 (5 bases). The length of the CDR3 is 14 residues. Trimming removed 1 base at V and 2 bases at J, with 8 bases between. Germline V gene data show CDR1 as MNHEY and CDR2 as SMNVEV (reference sequence). CDR3 amino acids: CASSLLQANTEAFF. CDR3 DNA: TGTGCCAGCAGTTTATTACAGGCTAACACTGAAGCTTTCTTT.

In its sample, this clonotype was seen many times. This chain joins TRBV5-1 and TRBJ1-1, with D possibly matching TRBD1 (6 bases). This CDR3 has 14 residues. The germline CDR1 and CDR2 sequences are SGHRS and YFSETQ. Trimming shortened V by 3 bases and J by 1 base, and 10 bases separated the two germline ends. CDR3 DNA sequence: TGCGCCAGCAGCTCCGGACAGCCGAACACTGAAGCTTTCTTT. Its translation: CASSSGQPNTEAFF.

This clonotype was counted only a few times. This chain uses TRBV6-5 with TRBJ2-4; TRBD2 agrees at 10 bases. In germline, CDR1 is MNHEY, CDR2 SVGAGI. The ends lost 8 bases at V and 6 bases at J; junction bases unmatched: 19. The CDR3 is 18 residues long. The CDR3 nucleotides are TGTGCCAGCGGGGGACTAAGCGGGGGGGCCGAACGGGCAAACATTCAGTACTTC. Protein: CASGGLSGGAERANIQYF.

This clonotype has a handful of counts. The genes are TRBV6-2 or TRBV6-3 and TRBJ2-2, with 10 bases aligning to TRBD1. V gave up 0 bases and J gave up 4 bases; unmatched junction bases: 5. Germline values: CDR1 MNHEY, CDR2 SVGEGT. The CDR3 contains 17 residues. CDR3 region: CASSYSRDRGPTGELFF. CDR3 nucleotides: TGTGCCAGCAGTTACTCGAGGGACAGGGGACCCACCGGGGAGCTGTTTTTT.

This clonotype was seen many times. V usage is TRBV3-1 and J usage is TRBJ2-2, with 7 bases lining up with TRBD1. Trimming cost V 1 base and J 6 bases; bases outside gene matches: 5. The CDR3 length is 15 residues. Germline loops: CDR1 LGHDT, CDR2 YNNKEL (reference sequence). CDR3 amino acids: CASSQGQGRAGELFF. In nucleotides, the CDR3 is TGTGCCAGCAGCCAAGGACAGGGAAGGGCCGGGGAGCTGTTTTTT.

J is TRBJ2-5 and V is TRBV18; D may be TRBD2 (5 bases). The CDR3 spans 14 residues. The V end lost 0 bases, the J end lost 5 bases, and 10 bases lay between the germline ends. Germline values: CDR1 KGHSH, CDR2 LQKENI. CDR3 DNA: TGTGCCAGCTCACCACCCGGTGGGAGTGAGACCCAGTACTTC. Translation: CASSPPGGSETQYF.

Many counts were recorded for this clonotype. The chain employs TRBV20-1 and TRBJ2-3, with 7 bases that match TRBD1. V was pared by 4 bases and J by 5 bases, with 15 bases of the junction left unmatched. CDR1 and CDR2 (germline): DFQATT, SNEGSKA (reference sequence). This CDR3 has 16 residues. CDR3 sequence (DNA): TGCAGTGCTACACGATACGACAGGGATCTGCGAGATACGCAGTATTTT. Translating it yields CSATRYDRDLRDTQYF.

This clonotype is classed as medium-sized. The chain uses TRBV5-1 and TRBJ2-5; 7 nucleotides agree with TRBD1. The CDR3 loop spans 12 amino acids. Germline-derived CDR1 and CDR2 are SGHRS and YFSETQ. J lost 5 bases, V lost 4 bases, and 2 bases had no gene match. CDR3 DNA: TGCGCCAGCAGCCTACAGGGGGAGACCCAGTACTTC. Translated, it gives CASSLQGETQYF.

This chain joins TRBV10-3 and TRBJ2-7; 13 bases align to TRBD2. V was clipped by 10 bases and J by 1 base; unmatched bases: 7. The CDR3 is 15 residues long. Germline lookup yields CDR1 ENHRY and CDR2 SYGVKD. As DNA, the CDR3 is TGTGCCACCCGGACTAGCGGGGGATATTCCTACGAGCAGTACTTC. Its protein is CATRTSGGYSYEQYF.

At least ten counts were recorded for this clonotype. The chain joins TRBV2 to TRBJ2-5; D remains ambiguous. The CDR3 consists of 10 residues. CDR1 and CDR2 (germline): SNHLY, FYNNEI. V was shortened by 7 bases and J by 6 bases, with 6 bases between the two germline ends. The CDR3 loop reads CASKEQTQYF. The CDR3 nucleotides are TGTGCCAGCAAGGAACAGACCCAGTACTTC.

Only a few counts were recorded for this clonotype. CDR3 loop: CASSSGGEQFF. The CDR3 DNA reads as TGTGCCAGCAGTTCAGGGGGTGAGCAGTTCTTC. The chain links TRBV6-5 to TRBJ2-1; 7 positions agree with TRBD1. The germline V gene has CDR1 MNHEY and CDR2 SVGAGI. The CDR3 loop spans 11 amino acids. J was trimmed by 9 bases and V by 4 bases; bases with no gene match: 0.

This clonotype was picked up many times. The chain is built from TRBV27 and TRBJ1-5, with unresolved D. This CDR3 has 14 residues. The germline V gene has CDR1 MNHEY and CDR2 SMNVEV (reference sequence). The ends were cut back, 6 bases at V and 3 bases at J, with 12 bases in the middle. CDR3 loop: CASRSRNPNQPQHF. The CDR3 DNA sequence: TGTGCCAGCAGATCGAGGAACCCCAATCAGCCCCAGCATTTT.

This clonotype was seen ten or more times. This chain joins TRBV11-3 and TRBJ2-2; 8 bases match TRBD2. The CDR3 has 14 amino acids. CDR1 SGHNT and CDR2 YENEEA come from the germline V gene. Unmatched junction bases numbered 1, after V lost 7 bases and J lost 0 bases. This chain's CDR3 is CASTRGANTGELFF. CDR3 sequence (DNA): TGTGCCAGCACGCGGGGGGCGAACACCGGGGAGCTGTTTTTT.

This clonotype appeared a few times. V is TRBV20-1 and J is TRBJ2-7; the D is unclear. Germline assignment: CDR1 DFQATT and CDR2 SNEGSKA (reference sequence). V was trimmed by 3 bases and J by 1 base, leaving 10 bases between them. This CDR3 has 13 amino acids. The CDR3 sequence: CSASSDGSYEQYF. In DNA, the CDR3 is TGCAGTGCTAGCTCGGACGGTTCCTACGAGCAGTACTTC.

Judged by abundance, this clonotype is medium-sized. This chain uses TRBV10-3 with TRBJ2-7, with 10 nucleotides matching TRBD1. CDR1 and CDR2 (germline): ENHRY, SYGVKD. The CDR3 extends over 14 amino acids. V gave up 6 bases and J gave up 0 bases; unmatched junction bases: 2. The CDR3 is CAIRGQGGSYEQYF. For the CDR3, the DNA is TGTGCCATCAGAGGACAGGGGGGCTCCTACGAGCAGTACTTC.

This clonotype was counted many times. The chain employs TRBV10-1 and TRBJ2-3; tentatively, D is TRBD2 (5 bases). Germline V gene data show CDR1 as WNHNN and CDR2 as SYGVQD (reference sequence). The CDR3 is 13 amino acids. The V end lost 9 bases, the J end lost 1 base, and 11 bases lay between the germline ends. CDR3 coding DNA: TGCGCCAGTTCTAGCCTCGGCACAGATACGCAGTATTTT. It codes for CASSSLGTDTQYF.

This clonotype came up many times. The chain uses TRBV5-1 and TRBJ2-7; no definite D call. Trimming shortened V by 3 bases and J by 3 bases, and 10 bases separated the two germline ends. CDR1 is SGHRS and CDR2 is YFSETQ in the germline V gene. The CDR3 is 13 residues long. CDR3 DNA sequence: TGCGCCAGCAGCTCAGGACCTCTCTACGAGCAGTACTTC. Its translation: CASSSGPLYEQYF.

In its sample, this clonotype was seen many times. The chain has TRBV7-3 and TRBJ2-3; TRBD1 aligns across 7 bases. Germline V gives CDR1 SGHTA, CDR2 FQGTGA. The CDR3 loop spans 18 amino acids. Trimming at V came to 5 bases and at J to 1 base, leaving 15 bases not matched to a gene. The CDR3 DNA is TGTGCCAGCAGCCCCTCGGGACAGCTTAGGGCGGGCACAGATACGCAGTATTTT. Its protein is CASSPSGQLRAGTDTQYF.

This clonotype was picked up many times. The J gene is TRBJ2-4, the V gene TRBV6-1, with a possible D match to TRBD1 (5 bases). Trimming stripped 1 base from V and 2 bases from J, with 9 bases between. This CDR3 is built from 15 residues. In germline, CDR1 is MNHNS, CDR2 SASEGT. CDR3 sequence reads: CASSEGGRPKNIQYF. The CDR3 DNA reads TGTGCCAGCAGTGAAGGGGGCAGGCCCAAAAACATTCAGTACTTC.

This clonotype was counted a few times. At one boundary the junction diverges from the germline segment, which might be a read error. This CDR3 reads CASSSGQSLSVF. In DNA form, the CDR3 reads TGTGCCAGCAGCTCCGGCCAGAGCTTGAGCGTCTTC. The rearrangement joins TRBV7-8 to TRBJ2-1; D gene unclear. The CDR3 extends over 12 amino acids. The germline gives CDR1 SGHVS, CDR2 FQNEAQ.

This sequence joins TRBV9 and TRBJ2-3; possibly TRBD1 for D (5 bases). This CDR3 contains 15 residues. The V and J ends lost 0 bases and 3 bases respectively, with 11 bases between them. Germline values: CDR1 SGDLS, CDR2 YYNGEE. CDR3 sequence reads: CASSVAVGQTDTQYF. CDR3 coding DNA: TGTGCCAGCAGCGTAGCGGTGGGGCAAACAGATACGCAGTATTTT.